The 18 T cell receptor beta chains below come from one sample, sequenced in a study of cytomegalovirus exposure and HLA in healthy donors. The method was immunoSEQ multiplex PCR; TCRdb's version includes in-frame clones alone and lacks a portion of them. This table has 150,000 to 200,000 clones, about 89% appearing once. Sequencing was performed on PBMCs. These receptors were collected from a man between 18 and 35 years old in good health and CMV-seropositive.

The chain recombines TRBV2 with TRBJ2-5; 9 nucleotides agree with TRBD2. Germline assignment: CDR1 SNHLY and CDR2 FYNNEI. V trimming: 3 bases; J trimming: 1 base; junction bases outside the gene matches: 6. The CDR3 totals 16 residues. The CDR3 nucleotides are TGTGCCAGCAGTGAGTTTAGCGGGGGCATCCAAGAGACCCAGTACTTC. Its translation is CASSEFSGGIQETQYF.

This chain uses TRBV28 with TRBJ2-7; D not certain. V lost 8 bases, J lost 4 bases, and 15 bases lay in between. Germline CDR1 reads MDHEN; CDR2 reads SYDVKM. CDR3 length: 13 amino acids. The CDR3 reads CASADSVPYEQYF. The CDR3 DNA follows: TGTGCCAGCGCAGACTCGGTCCCATACGAGCAGTACTTC.

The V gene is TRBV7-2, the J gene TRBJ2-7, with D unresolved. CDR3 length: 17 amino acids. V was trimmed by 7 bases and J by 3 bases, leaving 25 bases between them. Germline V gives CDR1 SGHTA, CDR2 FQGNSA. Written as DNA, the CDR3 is TGTGCCAGCACCTTGACTGGAACCCCGAACGCCCTCTACGAGCAGTACTTC. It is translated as CASTLTGTPNALYEQYF.

In DNA, the CDR3 is TGTGCCAGCAGTTCCGAGGGCTATGGCTACACCTTC. Amino acids: CASSSEGYGYTF. V and J are TRBV27 and TRBJ1-2; D not resolved. The germline V gene has CDR1 MNHEY and CDR2 SMNVEV (reference sequence). V lost 4 bases, J lost 4 bases, and 7 bases lay in between. The CDR3 covers 12 residues.

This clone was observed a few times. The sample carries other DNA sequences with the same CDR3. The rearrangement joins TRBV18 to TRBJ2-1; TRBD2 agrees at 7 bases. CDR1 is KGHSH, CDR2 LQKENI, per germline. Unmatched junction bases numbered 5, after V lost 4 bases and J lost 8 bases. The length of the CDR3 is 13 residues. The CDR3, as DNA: TGTGCCAGCTCACTCGGGGGGAGTGATGAGCAGTTCTTC. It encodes CASSLGGSDEQFF.

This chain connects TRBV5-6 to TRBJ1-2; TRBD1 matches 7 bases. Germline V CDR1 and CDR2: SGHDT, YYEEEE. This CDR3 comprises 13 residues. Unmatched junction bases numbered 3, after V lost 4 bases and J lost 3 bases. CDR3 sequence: CASSRDSDYGYTF. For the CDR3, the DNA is TGTGCCAGCAGCAGGGACAGTGACTATGGCTACACCTTC.

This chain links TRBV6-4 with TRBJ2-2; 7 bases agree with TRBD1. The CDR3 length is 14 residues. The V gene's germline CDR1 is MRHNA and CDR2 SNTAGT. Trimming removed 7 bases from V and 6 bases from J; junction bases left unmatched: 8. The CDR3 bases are TGTGCCAGCAAAGACAGGGCCCAGTCCGGGGAGCTGTTTTTT. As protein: CASKDRAQSGELFF.

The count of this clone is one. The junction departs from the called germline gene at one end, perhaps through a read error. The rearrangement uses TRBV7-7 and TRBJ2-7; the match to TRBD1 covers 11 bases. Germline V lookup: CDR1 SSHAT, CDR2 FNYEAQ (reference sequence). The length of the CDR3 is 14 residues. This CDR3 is CASSPGQGAYEQYF. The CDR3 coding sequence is TGTGCTAGCAGCCCGGGACAGGGGGCCTACGAGCAGTACTTC.

CDR3 sequence reads: CASSLVYLETQYF. CDR3 in DNA: TGTGCCAGCAGCTTAGTGTATCTGGAGACCCAGTACTTC. The chain uses TRBV11-2 and TRBJ2-5; D gene unclear. Germline V gene lookup returns CDR1 SGHAT and CDR2 FQNNGV. V gave up 1 base and J gave up 5 bases, with 8 bases separating them. CDR3 length equals 13 residues.

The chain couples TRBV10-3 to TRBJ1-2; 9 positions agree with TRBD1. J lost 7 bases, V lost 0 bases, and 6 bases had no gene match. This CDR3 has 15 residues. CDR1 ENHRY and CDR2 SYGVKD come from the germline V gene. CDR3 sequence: CAISESGGQGLGYTF. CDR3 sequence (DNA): TGTGCCATCAGTGAGTCAGGCGGACAGGGGCTTGGCTACACCTTC.

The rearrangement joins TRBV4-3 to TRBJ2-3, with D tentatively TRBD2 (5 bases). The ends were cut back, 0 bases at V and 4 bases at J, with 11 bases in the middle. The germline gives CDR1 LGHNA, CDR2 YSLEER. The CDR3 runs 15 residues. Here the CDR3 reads CASSQDYGVPDTQYF. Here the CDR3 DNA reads TGCGCCAGCAGCCAAGATTACGGGGTTCCAGATACGCAGTATTTT.

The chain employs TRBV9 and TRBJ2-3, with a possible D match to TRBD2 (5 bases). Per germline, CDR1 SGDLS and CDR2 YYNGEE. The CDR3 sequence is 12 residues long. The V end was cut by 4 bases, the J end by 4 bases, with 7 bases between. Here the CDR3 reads CASSPGSDTQYF. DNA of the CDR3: TGTGCCAGCAGCCCGGGGTCAGATACGCAGTATTTT.

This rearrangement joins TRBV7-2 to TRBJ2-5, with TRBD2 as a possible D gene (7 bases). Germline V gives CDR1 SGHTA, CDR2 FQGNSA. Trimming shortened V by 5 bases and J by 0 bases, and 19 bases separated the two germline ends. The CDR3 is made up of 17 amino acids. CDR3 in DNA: TGTGCCAGCAGCCCACCCGGGACACTAGCGTACCAAGAGACCCAGTACTTC. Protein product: CASSPPGTLAYQETQYF. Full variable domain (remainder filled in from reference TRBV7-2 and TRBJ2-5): GAGVSQSPSNKVTEKGKDVELRCDPISGHTALYWYRQSLGQGLEFLIYFQGNSAPDKSGLPSDRFSAERTGGSVSTLTIQRTQQEDSAVYLCASSPPGTLAYQETQYFGPGTRLLVL.

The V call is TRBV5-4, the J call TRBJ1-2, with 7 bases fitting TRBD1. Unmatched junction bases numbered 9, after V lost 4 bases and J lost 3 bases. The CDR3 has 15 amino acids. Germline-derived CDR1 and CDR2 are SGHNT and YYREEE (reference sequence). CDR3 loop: CASSRQGGDYYGYTF. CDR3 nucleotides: TGTGCCAGCAGCCGCCAGGGGGGAGACTACTATGGCTACACCTTC.

CDR3 in DNA: TGTGCCAGCAGCTTGACAGGGGGACTAGCGGGATACTACGAGCAGTACTTC. Protein product: CASSLTGGLAGYYEQYF. The J gene is TRBJ2-7, the V gene TRBV28, with TRBD2 matching over 13 bases. In germline, CDR1 is MDHEN, CDR2 SYDVKM. The CDR3 extends over 17 amino acids. With 6 bases clipped from V and 3 bases from J, the junction kept 11 bases outside the gene matches.

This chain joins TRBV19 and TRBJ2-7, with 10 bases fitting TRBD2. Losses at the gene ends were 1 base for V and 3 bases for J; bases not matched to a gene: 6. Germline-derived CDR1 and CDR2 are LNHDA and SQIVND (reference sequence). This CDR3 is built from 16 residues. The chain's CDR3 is CASSIGSGRSVYEQYF. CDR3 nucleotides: TGTGCCAGTAGTATAGGTAGCGGGAGGTCCGTCTACGAGCAGTACTTC.

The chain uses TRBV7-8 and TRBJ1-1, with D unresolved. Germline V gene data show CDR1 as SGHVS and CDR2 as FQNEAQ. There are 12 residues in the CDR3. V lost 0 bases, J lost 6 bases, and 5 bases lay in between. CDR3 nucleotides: TGTGCCAGCAGCTTAGCGCGATCTGAAGCTTTCTTT. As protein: CASSLARSEAFF. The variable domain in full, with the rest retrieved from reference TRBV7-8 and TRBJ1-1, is GAGVSQSPRYKVAKRGQDVALRCDPISGHVSLFWYQQALGQGPEFLTYFQNEAQLDKSGLPSDRFFAERPEGSVSTLKIQRTQQEDSAVYLCASSLARSEAFFGQGTRLTVV.

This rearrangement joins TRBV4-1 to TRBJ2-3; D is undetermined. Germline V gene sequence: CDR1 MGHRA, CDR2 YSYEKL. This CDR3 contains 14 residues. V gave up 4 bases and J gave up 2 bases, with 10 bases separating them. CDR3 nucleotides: TGCGCCAGCAGCCCAGGATCATCCACAGATACGCAGTATTTT. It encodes CASSPGSSTDTQYF.